These 29 T cell receptor beta chains originate from one sample sequenced in a study of cytomegalovirus exposure and HLA in healthy donors. The PCR made use of 60 Vbeta and 13 Jbeta primers. Generated by immunoSEQ multiplex PCR, the TCRdb table keeps only in-frame clones and is missing some. The data contain around 97,000 clones, under 80% of them singletons. Sequenced input: PBMCs. These receptors were collected from a woman between 18 and 29 years old in good health and CMV-seropositive.

The chain couples TRBV10-1 to TRBJ2-1, with 10 positions matching TRBD1. The CDR3 consists of 17 residues. The germline CDR1 and CDR2 sequences are WNHNN and SYGVQD (reference sequence). Trimming removed 3 bases from V and 9 bases from J; junction bases left unmatched: 14. DNA for the CDR3: TGCGCCAGCAGTGAATTAGTCGGGACAGGGGATTTGGGTGAGCAGTTCTTC. Its protein is CASSELVGTGDLGEQFF.

The chain carries TRBV6-1 and TRBJ2-3, with TRBD2 identical over 10 bases. V shed 7 bases and J 5 bases; nucleotides not matched to a gene: 6. Germline CDR1 is MNHNS and CDR2 is SASEGT. CDR3 length: 14 amino acids. CDR3 loop: CASKLAGGLDTQYF. The CDR3 DNA sequence: TGTGCCAGCAAGTTAGCGGGGGGCTTAGATACGCAGTATTTT.

V gene TRBV5-3 combines with J gene TRBJ1-4; D remains ambiguous. TRBV5-3 is an ORF; its function is uncertain. V dropped 5 bases and J dropped 4 bases, with 15 bases sitting between them. This CDR3 is built from 15 residues. CDR3 residues: CARSLAPQDNEKLFF. CDR3 sequence (DNA): TGTGCCAGAAGTCTGGCCCCTCAGGATAATGAAAAACTGTTTTTT.

This chain joins TRBV9 and TRBJ2-7, with D tentatively TRBD1 (6 bases). V shed 4 bases and J shed 1 base, with 12 bases lying between them. Per the germline V gene, CDR1 is SGDLS and CDR2 is YYNGEE. The CDR3 is 14 residues long. CDR3 sequence reads: CASSRGDRSYEQYF. CDR3 bases: TGTGCCAGCAGCCGTGGAGACAGGTCCTACGAGCAGTACTTC.

This clone came up a few times. V usage is TRBV27 and J usage is TRBJ2-7, with TRBD2 identical over 8 bases. V dropped 5 bases and J dropped 4; count of bases not matched to a gene: 4. The V gene's germline CDR1 is MNHEY and CDR2 SMNVEV (reference sequence). The CDR3 runs 13 residues. CDR3 sequence reads: CASSSGSKYEQYF. The CDR3, as DNA: TGTGCCAGCAGTAGCGGGAGTAAGTACGAGCAGTACTTC.

This chain links TRBV18 with TRBJ2-7; D not certain. The V gene lost 3 bases and the J gene lost 0 bases, with 6 bases spanning the gap. This CDR3 has 13 residues. Germline-derived CDR1 and CDR2 are KGHSH and LQKENI. CDR3 protein: CASSPQASYEQYF. The CDR3 region has the DNA TGTGCCAGCTCACCGCAGGCCTCCTACGAGCAGTACTTC.

V and J are TRBV5-1 and TRBJ1-1; D is ambiguous. The length of the CDR3 is 15 residues. Germline CDR1 reads SGHRS; CDR2 reads YFSETQ. V lost 1 base and J 4 bases, leaving 14 bases between the germline ends. The CDR3 region has the DNA TGCGCCAGCAGCTTGTTTCGACGGGGTGGCACTGAAGCTTTCTTT. Translation gives CASSLFRRGGTEAFF.

Only one count was recorded for this clone. The V and J genes are TRBV10-3 and TRBJ2-3; the D gene is possibly TRBD2 (5 bases). The V end was cut by 6 bases, the J end by 3 bases, with 13 bases between. The length of the CDR3 is 14 residues. Germline-derived CDR1 and CDR2 are ENHRY and SYGVKD. The CDR3 DNA reads TGTGCCATCAGAAAAAGTGAGGGAACAGATACGCAGTATTTT. It codes for CAIRKSEGTDTQYF.

The gene calls are TRBV7-9 and TRBJ2-7; 8 bases align to TRBD1. The CDR3 totals 14 residues. V shed 4 bases, J shed 3 bases, and the junction held 5 bases outside the gene matches. The germline V gene encodes CDR1 SEHNR and CDR2 FQNEAQ (reference sequence). For the CDR3, the DNA is TGTGCCAGCAGCTCAAGGACAGGGAACTACGAGCAGTACTTC. As protein: CASSSRTGNYEQYF.

The gene calls are TRBV4-3 and TRBJ1-2; D unresolved. The V gene's germline CDR1 is LGHNA and CDR2 YSLEER. The V end was cut by 1 base, the J end by 4 bases, with 13 bases between. The CDR3 has 15 amino acids. The CDR3 is CASSQGSVQIYGYTF. CDR3 DNA sequence: TGCGCCAGCAGCCAAGGTTCGGTACAGATCTATGGCTACACCTTC.

The chain has TRBV11-3 and TRBJ1-1; D not certain. V was cut by 3 bases and J by 0 bases, with 5 bases left in between. The CDR3 spans 13 residues. Germline loops: CDR1 SGHNT, CDR2 YENEEA. The CDR3 DNA is TGTGCCAGCAGCTTTAATATGAACACTGAAGCTTTCTTT. It codes for CASSFNMNTEAFF.

V and J are TRBV28 and TRBJ2-7, with 8 bases fitting TRBD1. Germline assignment: CDR1 MDHEN and CDR2 SYDVKM. The CDR3 is 15 amino acids. J gave up 3 bases and V 5 bases, and 9 bases lay outside the gene matches. In DNA form, the CDR3 reads TGTGCCAGCAGTCCCTTGGACAGGGAAGGCTACGAGCAGTACTTC. Translation gives CASSPLDREGYEQYF.

J is TRBJ1-2 and V is TRBV9; D gene ambiguous. The CDR3 covers 16 residues. Germline V lookup: CDR1 SGDLS, CDR2 YYNGEE. V was cut by 0 bases and J by 3 bases, with 15 bases left in between. The CDR3 DNA reads TGTGCCAGCAGCGTAGCGGGTAGGATTGCTGACTATGGCTACACCTTC. Translation: CASSVAGRIADYGYTF.

This sequence joins TRBV15 and TRBJ1-5; TRBD1 matches at 7 bases. With 3 bases clipped from V and 3 bases from J, the junction kept 2 bases outside the gene matches. The CDR3 spans 14 residues. Germline V gene lookup returns CDR1 LNHNV and CDR2 YYDKDF (reference sequence). CDR3 DNA: TGTGCCACCAGCAGGGGACAGTTCAATCAGCCCCAGCATTTT. This translates into CATSRGQFNQPQHF.

In its sample, this clone was seen a few times. This rearrangement joins TRBV27 to TRBJ2-1, with 7 nucleotides matching TRBD2. This CDR3 is built from 16 residues. CDR1 is MNHEY and CDR2 is SMNVEV in the germline V gene (reference sequence). The J segment lost 5 bases and the V segment lost 6 bases, leaving 13 bases of the junction unmatched. This CDR3 reads CASSHITLALNNEQFF. The CDR3 DNA is TGTGCCAGCAGCCACATCACACTAGCGCTTAACAATGAGCAGTTCTTC.

V and J are TRBV2 and TRBJ1-4; no definite D call. This CDR3 has 13 amino acids. Germline values: CDR1 SNHLY, CDR2 FYNNEI. Trimming shortened V by 4 bases and J by 0 bases, and 3 bases separated the two germline ends. As DNA, the CDR3 is TGTGCCAGCAGTGGTACAACTAATGAAAAACTGTTTTTT. Encoded protein: CASSGTTNEKLFF.

The rearrangement links TRBV6-5 to TRBJ2-2; TRBD1 aligns across 12 bases. V trimming: 6 bases; J trimming: 8 bases; junction bases outside the gene matches: 7. This CDR3 spans 15 amino acids. Germline V gene sequence: CDR1 MNHEY, CDR2 SVGAGI. The chain's CDR3 is CASRKGTGGEGELFF. The CDR3 bases are TGTGCCAGCAGAAAAGGGACAGGGGGCGAGGGGGAGCTGTTTTTT.

V and J are TRBV7-9 and TRBJ2-1; maybe TRBD1 (6 bases). The CDR3 has 13 amino acids. V was clipped by 1 base and J by 11 bases, with 12 bases between them. Germline loops: CDR1 SEHNR, CDR2 FQNEAQ (reference sequence). The CDR3 region is CASSLDRATKQFF. The CDR3 bases are TGTGCCAGCAGCTTAGACAGGGCTACGAAGCAGTTCTTC.

The chain uses TRBV7-9 and TRBJ2-5; 8 nucleotides match TRBD2. Germline trimming cut 1 base from V and 5 bases from J; bases unmatched to any gene: 6. CDR3 length equals 15 residues. The germline gives CDR1 SEHNR, CDR2 FQNEAQ (reference sequence). CDR3 bases: TGTGCCAGCAGCTTAGTGAGCGGGGGCGACGAGACCCAGTACTTC. This codes for CASSLVSGGDETQYF.

In DNA, the CDR3 is TGTGCCAGCAGTACCGACAGGGAATGGGGAGATACGCAGTATTTT. The encoded protein is CASSTDREWGDTQYF. V is TRBV6-5 and J is TRBJ2-3; 7 nucleotides align to TRBD1. This CDR3 region has 15 residues. Unmatched junction bases numbered 10, after V lost 5 bases and J lost 5 bases. Germline CDR1 and CDR2: MNHEY and SVGAGI.

This chain links TRBV19 with TRBJ1-2; D possibly corresponds to TRBD1 (6 bases). Trimming pared 4 bases from V and 0 bases from J, leaving 12 bases between. From germline, CDR1 is LNHDA and CDR2 SQIVND (reference sequence). CDR3 length equals 15 residues. The CDR3 reads CASSRTDRTNYGYTF. CDR3 nucleotide sequence: TGTGCCAGTAGTAGGACGGACAGAACTAACTATGGCTACACCTTC.

This sequence joins TRBV2 and TRBJ2-1, with TRBD2 as a possible D gene (5 bases). The CDR3 spans 13 residues. Germline V gene lookup returns CDR1 SNHLY and CDR2 FYNNEI. The germline V and J ends were trimmed by 9 bases and 8 bases, with 17 bases remaining between them. CDR3 bases: TGTGCCAGAGCGGTGAGTCGTTCCCATGAGCAGTTCTTC. Translating gives CARAVSRSHEQFF.

In its sample, this clone was seen a few times. This chain uses TRBV2 with TRBJ1-2; D may be TRBD1 (6 bases). CDR1 and CDR2 from the germline V gene are SNHLY and FYNNEI. The length of the CDR3 is 15 residues. Trimming left V 4 bases short and J 6 bases short, with 18 bases between. CDR3 amino acids: CASSGGQRSADGYTF. As DNA, the CDR3 is TGTGCCAGCAGTGGAGGACAGCGCTCGGCGGATGGCTACACCTTC.

V and J are TRBV19 and TRBJ1-2, with 9 positions matching TRBD1. The V gene's germline CDR1 is LNHDA and CDR2 SQIVND (reference sequence). CDR3 size: 13 residues. The junction had 8 bases not matched to a gene; V was cut back by 8 bases and J by 7 bases. CDR3 nucleotides: TGTGCCAGTGGTAGGACAGGGGAACGTGGCTACACCTTC. Protein: CASGRTGERGYTF.

The rearrangement joins TRBV5-1 to TRBJ2-7, with 7 bases matching TRBD1. Trimming removed 0 bases from V and 3 bases from J; junction bases left unmatched: 3. The CDR3 spans 14 residues. Germline V gene data show CDR1 as SGHRS and CDR2 as YFSETQ. CDR3 nucleotides: TGCGCCAGCAGCTTGGAAAGGGGGCGCTACGAGCAGTACTTC. The encoded protein is CASSLERGRYEQYF.

V gene TRBV6-6 combines with J gene TRBJ2-3, with a possible D match to TRBD1 (6 bases). The length of the CDR3 is 13 residues. Germline values: CDR1 MNHNY, CDR2 SVGAGI (reference sequence). Trimming stripped 1 base from V and 8 bases from J, with 10 bases between. The CDR3 DNA reads TGTGCCAGCAGTTACTGGACAGCCCCTACGCAGTATTTT. It yields the protein CASSYWTAPTQYF.

J is TRBJ2-7 and V is TRBV7-8, with D possibly matching TRBD1 (5 bases). V lost 11 bases, J lost 1 base, and 15 bases lay in between. This CDR3 region has 13 residues. CDR1 and CDR2 from the germline V gene are SGHVS and FQNEAQ. The chain's CDR3 is CARLGRQSYEQYF. CDR3 DNA: TGTGCCCGACTGGGGCGGCAGTCCTACGAGCAGTACTTC.

The chain couples TRBV5-6 to TRBJ1-1; D not resolved. The CDR3 sequence is 16 residues long. Looked up from germline, CDR1 is SGHDT and CDR2 is YYEEEE. Deletions cut 1 base from V and 0 bases from J, with 13 bases between. In DNA form, the CDR3 reads TGTGCCAGCAGCTTGTCTCTGGAGGGCATGAACACTGAAGCTTTCTTT. It translates to CASSLSLEGMNTEAFF.

The genes are TRBV4-2 and TRBJ2-3; TRBD2 matches at 10 bases. The CDR3 length is 19 residues. The J segment lost 4 bases and the V segment lost 0 bases, leaving 13 bases of the junction unmatched. Germline assignment: CDR1 LGHNA and CDR2 YNFKEQ. The CDR3 spells CASSQEGAGGPLGSDTQYF. The DNA for the CDR3 is TGTGCCAGCAGCCAAGAAGGAGCGGGAGGGCCACTTGGGTCAGATACGCAGTATTTT.